Detailed here is one T cell receptor beta chain. Germline is not matched at one junction end, which may reflect a read error. These data come from a study of blood T cell repertoires in COVID-19. Study summary: Samples of COVID-19 (acute and convalescent) were obtained from the United States, Italy and Spain. The cDNA or gDNA used as material had been derived from T cells, B-cell-depleted T cells, or PBMCs.

Using immunoSEQ multiplex PCR, the repertoire was profiled, and TCRdb retains in-frame clones only, with some absent. The sample records roughly 150,000 clones, approximately 91% being singletons. This CDR3 has 13 amino acids. Germline lookup yields CDR1 MNHEY and CDR2 SVGEGT. What was sequenced was peripheral blood. This clonotype was sampled from a man aged 18 to 30 with COVID-19, enrolled during active disease. The chain recombines TRBV6-2 or TRBV6-3 with TRBJ2-7, with a weak D call TRBD2 (6 bases). The CDR3 reads CASSTSGVDEQHF. The DNA for the CDR3 is TGTGCCAGCAGTACCTCGGGAGTCGACGAGCAGCACTTC.